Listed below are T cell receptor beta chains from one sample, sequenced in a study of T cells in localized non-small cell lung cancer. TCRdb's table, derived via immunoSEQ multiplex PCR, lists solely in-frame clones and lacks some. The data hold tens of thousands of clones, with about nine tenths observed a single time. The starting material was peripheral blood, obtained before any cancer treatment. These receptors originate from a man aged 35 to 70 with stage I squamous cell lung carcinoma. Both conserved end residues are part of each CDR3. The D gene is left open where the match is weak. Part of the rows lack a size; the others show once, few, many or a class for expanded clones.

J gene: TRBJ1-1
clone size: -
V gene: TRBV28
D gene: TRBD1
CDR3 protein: CASRPGQRMNTEAFF
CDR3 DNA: TGTGCCAGCAGGCCGGGACAGAGGATGAACACTGAAGCTTTCTTT

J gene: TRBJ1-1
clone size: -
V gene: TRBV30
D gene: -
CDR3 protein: CAWSPGTRRAFF
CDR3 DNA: TGTGCCTGGAGCCCCGGGACAAGGAGAGCTTTCTTT

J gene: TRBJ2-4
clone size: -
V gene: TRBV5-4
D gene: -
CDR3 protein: CASSLGSDQKNIQYF
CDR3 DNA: TGTGCCAGCAGCTTGGGGTCAGATCAAAAAAACATTCAGTACTTC

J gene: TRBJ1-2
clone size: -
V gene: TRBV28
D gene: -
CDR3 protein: CASSFGSRYGYTF
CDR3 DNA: TGTGCCAGCAGCTTCGGGAGTCGCTATGGCTACACCTTC

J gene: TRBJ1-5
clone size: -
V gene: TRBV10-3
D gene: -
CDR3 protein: CATSHGVISINQPQHF
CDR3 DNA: TGTGCCACTAGTCACGGGGTCATTTCTATCAATCAGCCCCAGCATTTT

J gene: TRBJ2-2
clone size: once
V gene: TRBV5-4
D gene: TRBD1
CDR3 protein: CASSLRQGARTGELFF
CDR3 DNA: TGTGCCAGCAGCTTGCGCCAGGGGGCTCGGACCGGGGAGCTGTTTTTT

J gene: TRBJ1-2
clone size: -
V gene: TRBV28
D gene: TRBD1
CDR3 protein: CASSLRDRVDGYTF
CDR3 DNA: TGTGCCAGCAGTTTACGGGACAGGGTTGATGGCTACACCTTC

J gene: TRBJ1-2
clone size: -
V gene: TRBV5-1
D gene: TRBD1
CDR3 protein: CASSLQGDYGYTF
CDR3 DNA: TGCGCCAGCAGCTTACAGGGGGACTATGGCTACACCTTC

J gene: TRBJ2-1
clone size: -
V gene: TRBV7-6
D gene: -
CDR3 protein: CASSLAGLAEQFF
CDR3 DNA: TGTGCCAGCAGCTTAGCGGGTCTAGCGGAGCAGTTCTTC

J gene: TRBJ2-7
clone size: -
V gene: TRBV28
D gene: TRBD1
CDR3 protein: CASRPGQGISYEQYF
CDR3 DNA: TGTGCCAGCAGACCCGGACAGGGGATTTCCTACGAGCAGTACTTC

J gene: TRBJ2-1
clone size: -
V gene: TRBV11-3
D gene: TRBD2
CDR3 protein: CASSSERGVSYNEQFF
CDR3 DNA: TGTGCCAGCAGCTCTGAGCGGGGGGTCTCCTACAATGAGCAGTTCTTC

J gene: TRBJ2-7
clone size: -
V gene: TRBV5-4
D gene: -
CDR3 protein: CASSPGRNYEQYF
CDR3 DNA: TGTGCCAGCAGCCCGGGACGGAACTACGAGCAGTACTTC

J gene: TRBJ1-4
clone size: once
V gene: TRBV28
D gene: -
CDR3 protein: CASRTTGVNEKLFF
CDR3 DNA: TGTGCCAGCAGAACGACAGGCGTTAATGAAAAACTGTTTTTT

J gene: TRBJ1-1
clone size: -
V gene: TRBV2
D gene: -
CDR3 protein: CASTGTGNTEAFF
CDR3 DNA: TGTGCCAGCACAGGGACGGGCAACACTGAAGCTTTCTTT

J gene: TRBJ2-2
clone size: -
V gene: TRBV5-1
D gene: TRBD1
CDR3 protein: CASSSRGQATGGELFF
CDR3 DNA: TGCGCCAGCAGCTCCCGGGGACAGGCTACAGGCGGGGAGCTGTTTTTT

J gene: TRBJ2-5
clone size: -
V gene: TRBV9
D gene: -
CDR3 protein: CASSGDTTGETQYF
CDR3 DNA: TGTGCCAGCAGTGGCGATACTACAGGGGAGACCCAGTACTTC

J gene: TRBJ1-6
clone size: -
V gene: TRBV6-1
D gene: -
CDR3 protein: CASSSRTSPLHF
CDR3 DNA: TGTGCCAGCAGTTCCCGGACTTCACCCCTCCACTTT

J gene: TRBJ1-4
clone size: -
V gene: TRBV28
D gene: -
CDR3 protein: CASSPMGWVGNEKLFF
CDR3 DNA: TGTGCCAGCAGCCCTATGGGCTGGGTGGGTAATGAAAAACTGTTTTTT

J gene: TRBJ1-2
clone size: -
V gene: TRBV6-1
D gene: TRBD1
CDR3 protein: CASTGQGAGKGGYTF
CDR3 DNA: TGTGCCAGCACAGGCCAGGGGGCGGGTAAAGGTGGCTACACCTTC

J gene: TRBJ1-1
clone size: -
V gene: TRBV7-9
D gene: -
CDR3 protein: CASSQRQEAFF
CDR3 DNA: TGTGCCAGCAGCCAAAGACAAGAAGCTTTCTTT

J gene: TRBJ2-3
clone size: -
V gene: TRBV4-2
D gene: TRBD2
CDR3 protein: CASRPTSGGATDTQYF
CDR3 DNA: TGTGCCAGCAGACCCACTAGCGGGGGGGCTACAGATACGCAGTATTTT

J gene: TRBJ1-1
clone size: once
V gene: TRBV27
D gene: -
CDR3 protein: CASRPLRNTEAFF
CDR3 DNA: TGTGCCAGCAGACCCTTGAGAAACACTGAAGCTTTCTTT

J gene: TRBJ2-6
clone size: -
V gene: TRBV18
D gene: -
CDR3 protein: CASSPGTPASGANVLTF
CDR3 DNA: TGTGCCAGCTCACCAGGGACACCAGCTTCTGGGGCCAACGTCCTGACTTTC

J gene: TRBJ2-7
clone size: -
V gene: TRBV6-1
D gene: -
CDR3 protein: CATVRQADSYEQYF
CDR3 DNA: TGTGCCACCGTGAGACAGGCAGACTCCTACGAGCAGTACTTC

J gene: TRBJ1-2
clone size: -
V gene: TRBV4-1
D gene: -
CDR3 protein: CASSLRDDYGYTF
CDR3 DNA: TGCGCCAGCAGCCTCAGGGACGACTATGGCTACACCTTC

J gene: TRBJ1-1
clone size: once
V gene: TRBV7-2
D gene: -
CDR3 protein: CASSPAGWPFF
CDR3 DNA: TGTGCCAGCAGCCCTGCAGGGTGGCCTTTCTTT

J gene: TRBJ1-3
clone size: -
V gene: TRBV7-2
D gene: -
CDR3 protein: CASSLARGAGNTIYF
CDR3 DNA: TGTGCCAGCAGCTTAGCAAGGGGAGCTGGAAACACCATATATTTT

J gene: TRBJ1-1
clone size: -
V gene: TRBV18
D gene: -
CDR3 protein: CASSPPQRTMNTEAFF
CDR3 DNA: TGTGCCAGCTCACCACCTCAGAGAACTATGAACACTGAAGCTTTCTTT

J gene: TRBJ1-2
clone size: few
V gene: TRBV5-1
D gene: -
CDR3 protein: CASSPEGTAYGYTF
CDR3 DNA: TGCGCCAGCAGCCCTGAGGGGACGGCCTATGGCTACACCTTC

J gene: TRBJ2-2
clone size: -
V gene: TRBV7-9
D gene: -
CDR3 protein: CASSLGMNTGELFF
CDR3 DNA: TGTGCCAGCAGCTTAGGGATGAACACCGGGGAGCTGTTTTTT

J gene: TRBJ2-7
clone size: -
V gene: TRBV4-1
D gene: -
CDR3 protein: CASSLAGSREQYF
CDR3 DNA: TGCGCCAGCAGCCTCGCCGGCAGCCGCGAGCAGTACTTC

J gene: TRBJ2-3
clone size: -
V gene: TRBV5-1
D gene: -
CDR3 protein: CASSSALDPTDTQYF
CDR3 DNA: TGCGCCAGCAGCTCCGCCCTAGATCCCACAGATACGCAGTATTTT

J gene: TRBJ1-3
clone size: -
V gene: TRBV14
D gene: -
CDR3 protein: CASSLFGTASGNTIYF
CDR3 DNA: TGTGCCAGCAGCCTCTTCGGAACAGCCTCTGGAAACACCATATATTTT

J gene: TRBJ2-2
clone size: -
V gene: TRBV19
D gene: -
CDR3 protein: CASSILGGWAGELFF
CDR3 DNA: TGTGCCAGTAGTATTTTGGGGGGATGGGCCGGGGAGCTGTTTTTT

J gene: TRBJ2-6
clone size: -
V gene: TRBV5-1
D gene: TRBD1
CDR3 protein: CASSQTRQGYGANVLTF
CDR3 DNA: TGCGCCAGCAGCCAAACGAGACAGGGGTATGGGGCCAACGTCCTGACTTTC

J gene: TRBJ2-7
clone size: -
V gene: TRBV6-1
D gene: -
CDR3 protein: CASSAFGGRPGEQYF
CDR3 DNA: TGTGCCAGCAGTGCGTTCGGGGGACGCCCTGGCGAGCAGTACTTC

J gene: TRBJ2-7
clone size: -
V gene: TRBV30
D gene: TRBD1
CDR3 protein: CAWSVHTPGQGNLRSHEQYF
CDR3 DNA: TGTGCCTGGAGTGTTCACACTCCGGGACAGGGTAATCTAAGGTCCCACGAGCAGTACTTC

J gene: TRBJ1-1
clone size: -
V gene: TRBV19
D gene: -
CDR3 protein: CASSIDGRRGIGAFF
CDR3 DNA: TGTGCCAGTAGTATCGACGGACGGAGGGGGATTGGAGCTTTCTTT

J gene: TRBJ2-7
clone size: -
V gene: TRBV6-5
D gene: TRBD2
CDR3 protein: CASSYSASGGSEQYF
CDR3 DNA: TGTGCCAGCAGTTACTCCGCTAGCGGGGGTTCGGAGCAGTACTTC

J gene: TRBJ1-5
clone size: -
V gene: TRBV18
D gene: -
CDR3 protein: CASSPSGNQPQHF
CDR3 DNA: TGTGCCAGCTCACCCTCGGGGAATCAGCCCCAGCATTTT

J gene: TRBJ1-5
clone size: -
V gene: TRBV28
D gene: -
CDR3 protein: CASSFGTVSTPQHF
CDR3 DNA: TGTGCCAGCAGTTTCGGGACGGTGAGCACGCCCCAGCATTTT

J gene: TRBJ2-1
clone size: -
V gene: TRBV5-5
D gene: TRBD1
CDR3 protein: CASSLGQGIYNEQFF
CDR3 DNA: TGTGCCAGCAGCTTGGGACAGGGGATCTACAATGAGCAGTTCTTC

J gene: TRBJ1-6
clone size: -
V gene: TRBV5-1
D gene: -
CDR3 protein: CASSLDVGRNSPLHF
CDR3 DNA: TGCGCCAGCAGCTTGGATGTAGGAAGGAATTCACCCCTCCACTTT

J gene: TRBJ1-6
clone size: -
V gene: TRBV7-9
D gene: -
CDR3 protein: CASSLGRVGNSPLHF
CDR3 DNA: TGTGCCAGCAGCTTAGGCCGGGTGGGCAATTCACCCCTCCACTTT